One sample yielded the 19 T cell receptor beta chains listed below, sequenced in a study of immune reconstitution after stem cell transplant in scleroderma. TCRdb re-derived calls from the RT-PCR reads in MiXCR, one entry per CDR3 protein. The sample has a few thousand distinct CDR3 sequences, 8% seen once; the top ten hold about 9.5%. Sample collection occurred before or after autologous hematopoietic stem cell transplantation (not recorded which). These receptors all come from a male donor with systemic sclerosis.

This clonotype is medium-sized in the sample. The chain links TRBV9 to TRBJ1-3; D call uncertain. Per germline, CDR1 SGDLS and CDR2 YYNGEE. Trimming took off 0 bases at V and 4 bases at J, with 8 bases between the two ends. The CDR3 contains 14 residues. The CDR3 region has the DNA TGTGCCAGCAGCGTAGAAGGTGAAGGAAACACCATATATTTT. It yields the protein CASSVEGEGNTIYF.

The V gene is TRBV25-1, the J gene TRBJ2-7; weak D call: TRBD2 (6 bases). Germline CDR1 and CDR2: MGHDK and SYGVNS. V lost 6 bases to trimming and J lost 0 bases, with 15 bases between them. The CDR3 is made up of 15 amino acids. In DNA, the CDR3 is TGTGCCAGCAGGATCGGGGGAGCCTCCTCCTACGAGCAGTACTTC. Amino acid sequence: CASRIGGASSYEQYF.

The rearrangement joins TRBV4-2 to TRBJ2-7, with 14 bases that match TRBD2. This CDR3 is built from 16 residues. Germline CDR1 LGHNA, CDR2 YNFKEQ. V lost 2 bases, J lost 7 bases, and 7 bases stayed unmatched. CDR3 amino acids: CASSQLTSGRAGEQYF. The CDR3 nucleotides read TGTGCCAGCAGCCAACTGACTAGCGGGAGGGCGGGAGAGCAGTACTTC.

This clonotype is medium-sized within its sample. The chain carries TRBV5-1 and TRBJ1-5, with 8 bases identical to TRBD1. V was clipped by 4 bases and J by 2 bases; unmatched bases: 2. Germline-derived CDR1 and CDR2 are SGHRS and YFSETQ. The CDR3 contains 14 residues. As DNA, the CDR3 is TGCGCCAGCAGCGAGGGACAGGGCAATCAGCCCCAGCATTTT. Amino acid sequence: CASSEGQGNQPQHF.

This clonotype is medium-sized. Here the CDR3 reads CASTRPDLQGCYTF. The CDR3 nucleotides read TGTGCCAGCACCCGTCCAGACTTGCAGGGTTGCTACACCTTC. The chain links TRBV21-1 to TRBJ1-2; TRBD1 reflects the table's D call only, with no check against the DNA. TRBV21-1 corresponds to a pseudogene. The CDR3 extends over 14 amino acids.

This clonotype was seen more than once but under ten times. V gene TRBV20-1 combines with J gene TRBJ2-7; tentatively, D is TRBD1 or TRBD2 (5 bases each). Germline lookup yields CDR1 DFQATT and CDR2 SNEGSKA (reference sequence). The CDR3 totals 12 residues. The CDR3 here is CRMGRSSYEQYF. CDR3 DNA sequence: TGCAGGATGGGACGGAGCTCCTACGAGCAGTACTTC.

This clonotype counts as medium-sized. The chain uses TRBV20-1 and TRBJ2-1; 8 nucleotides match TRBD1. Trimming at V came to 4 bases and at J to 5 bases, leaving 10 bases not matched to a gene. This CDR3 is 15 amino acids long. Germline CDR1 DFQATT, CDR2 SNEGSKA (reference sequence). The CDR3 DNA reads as TGCAGTGCTAACTTGGTGGACAGGGTAAACAATGAGCAGTTCTTC. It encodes CSANLVDRVNNEQFF.

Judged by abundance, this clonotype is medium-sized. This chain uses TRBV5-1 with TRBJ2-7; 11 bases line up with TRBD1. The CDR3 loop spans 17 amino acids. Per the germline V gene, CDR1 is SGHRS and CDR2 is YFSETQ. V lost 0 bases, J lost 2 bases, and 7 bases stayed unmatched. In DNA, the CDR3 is TGCGCCAGCAGCTTGGGGCTTCAGGGACAGGGGGCCTACGAGCAGTACTTC. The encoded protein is CASSLGLQGQGAYEQYF.

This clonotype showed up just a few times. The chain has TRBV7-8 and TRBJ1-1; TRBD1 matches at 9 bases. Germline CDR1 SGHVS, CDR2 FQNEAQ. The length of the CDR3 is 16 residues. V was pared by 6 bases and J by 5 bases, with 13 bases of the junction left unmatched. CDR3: CASRVEKGQGSTEAFF. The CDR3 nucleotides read TGTGCCAGCAGGGTGGAAAAGGGACAGGGAAGTACTGAAGCTTTCTTT.

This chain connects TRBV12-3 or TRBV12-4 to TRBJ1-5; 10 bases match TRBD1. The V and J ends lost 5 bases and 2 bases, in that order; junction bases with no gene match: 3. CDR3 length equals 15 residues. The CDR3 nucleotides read TGTGCCAGCAGTATGACAGGGGGCGGCAATCAGCCCCAGCATTTT. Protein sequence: CASSMTGGGNQPQHF.

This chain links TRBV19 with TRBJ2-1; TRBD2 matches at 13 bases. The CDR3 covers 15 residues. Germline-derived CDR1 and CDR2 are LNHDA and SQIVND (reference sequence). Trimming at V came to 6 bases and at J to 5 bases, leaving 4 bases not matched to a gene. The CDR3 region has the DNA TGTGCCAGTAGAGGACTAGCGGGAGTCGACAATGAGCAGTTCTTC. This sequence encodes CASRGLAGVDNEQFF.

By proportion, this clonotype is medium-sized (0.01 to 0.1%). The CDR3 nucleotides read TGTGCCAGCATGTATAGCGGTCCGGGGACCCAGTACTTC. This gives the protein CASMYSGPGTQYF. The chain uses TRBV6-1 and TRBJ2-5; tentative D call: TRBD2 (6 bases). Trimming removed 7 bases at V and 7 bases at J, with 16 bases between. CDR3 size: 13 residues. Germline V gives CDR1 MNHNS, CDR2 SASEGT.

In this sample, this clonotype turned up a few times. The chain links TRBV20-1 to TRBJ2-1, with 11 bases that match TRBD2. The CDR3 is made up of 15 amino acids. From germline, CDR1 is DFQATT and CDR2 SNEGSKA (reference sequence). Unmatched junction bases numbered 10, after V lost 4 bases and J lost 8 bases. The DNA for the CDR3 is TGCAGTGCTAAGGGTACTAGCGGGAGCGGGTATGAGCAGTTCTTC. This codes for CSAKGTSGSGYEQFF.

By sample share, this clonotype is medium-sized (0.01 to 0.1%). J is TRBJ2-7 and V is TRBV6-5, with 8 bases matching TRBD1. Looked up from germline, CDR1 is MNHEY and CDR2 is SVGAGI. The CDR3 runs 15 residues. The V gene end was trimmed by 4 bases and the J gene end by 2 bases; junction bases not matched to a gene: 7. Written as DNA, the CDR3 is TGTGCCAGCAGTTTCGGACAGGGTCTTCCCTACGAGCAGTACTTC. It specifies CASSFGQGLPYEQYF.

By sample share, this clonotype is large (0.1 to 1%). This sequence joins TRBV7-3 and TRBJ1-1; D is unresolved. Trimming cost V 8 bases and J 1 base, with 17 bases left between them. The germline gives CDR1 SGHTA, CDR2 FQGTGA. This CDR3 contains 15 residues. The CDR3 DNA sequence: TGTGCCAGCGCCCCGGATGGAAGGTGGAACACTGAAGCTTTCTTT. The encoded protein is CASAPDGRWNTEAFF.

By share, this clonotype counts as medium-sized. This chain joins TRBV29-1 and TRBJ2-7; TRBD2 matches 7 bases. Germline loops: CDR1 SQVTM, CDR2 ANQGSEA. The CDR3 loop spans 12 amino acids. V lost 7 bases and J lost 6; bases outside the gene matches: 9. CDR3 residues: CSAPGGRGEQYF. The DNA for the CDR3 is TGCAGCGCCCCGGGGGGAAGGGGCGAGCAGTACTTC.

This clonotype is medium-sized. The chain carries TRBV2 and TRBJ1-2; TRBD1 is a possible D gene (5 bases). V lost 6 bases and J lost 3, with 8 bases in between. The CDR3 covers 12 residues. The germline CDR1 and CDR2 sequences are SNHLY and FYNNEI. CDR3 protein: CASSLGHYGYTF. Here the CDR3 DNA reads TGTGCCAGCAGCCTGGGACACTATGGCTACACCTTC.

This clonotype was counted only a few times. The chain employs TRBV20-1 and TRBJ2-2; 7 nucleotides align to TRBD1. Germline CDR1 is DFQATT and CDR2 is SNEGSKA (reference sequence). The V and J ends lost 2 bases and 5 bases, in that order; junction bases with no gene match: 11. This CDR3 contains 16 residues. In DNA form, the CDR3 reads TGCAGTGCTAGACAACCACAGGGGACGGGGACCGGGGAGCTGTTTTTT. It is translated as CSARQPQGTGTGELFF.

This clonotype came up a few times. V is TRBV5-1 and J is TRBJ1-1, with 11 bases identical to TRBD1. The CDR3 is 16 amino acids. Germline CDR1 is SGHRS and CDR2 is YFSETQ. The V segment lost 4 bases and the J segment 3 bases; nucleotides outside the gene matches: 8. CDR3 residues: CASSGRDRGFHTEAFF. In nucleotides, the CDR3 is TGCGCCAGCAGCGGCCGGGACAGGGGGTTTCACACTGAAGCTTTCTTT.